Sequencing of this T cell receptor (beta chain) was carried out in a study of a mutant IDH1 vaccine in newly diagnosed glioma. Study information: Prior therapy was radiotherapy, temozolomide, or both; most received both.

Clones were read by immunoSEQ multiplex PCR, and TCRdb kept only the in-frame ones, dropping some. The sample contains around 53,000 clones, roughly 88% of which appear only once. Worth noting for this clone: Antigen: not known.

Time point denoted: baseline, week 1 (first vaccination visit). Treatment: pre-vaccination baseline after standard-of-care therapy. The CDR3 contains 15 residues. CDR1 MDHEN and CDR2 SYDVKM come from the germline V gene. The V gene lost 8 bases and the J gene lost 0 bases, with 14 bases spanning the gap. Overall study findings and caveats: Among patients, nearly 95% showed immune responses induced by the vaccine. Pseudoprogression apparently tracked independently of changes in top peripheral T cell clonotypes.

The chain carries TRBV28 and TRBJ2-1; possibly TRBD1 for D (5 bases). The sequence derives from a man aged 35 to 55 with glioma. The sequenced sample was PBMCs, obtained from a glioma patient treated with radiotherapy, temozolomide or both. CDR3 protein: CASVRTGSSYNEQFF. DNA for the CDR3: TGTGCCAGCGTTCGAACAGGCAGCTCCTACAATGAGCAGTTCTTC.